This T cell receptor (beta chain) emerged from a study of T cell responses to AZD1222 COVID-19 vaccine. Points from the study as a whole: The span of vaccine-associated CD4 TCRs extended across spike, with dominance at 160-218 and 743-854. Among the donors, most were white British and more were female, and clonal diversity was possibly underestimated. Epitopes outside B.1.351 and B.1.1.7 mutated regions reportedly drew nearly half of spike TCRs.

A word on this clone: The target antigen is unknown.

TCRdb keeps only in-frame clones here, not all; method: immunoSEQ multiplex PCR. The repertoire includes some 93,000 clones, approximately 87% of them detected once, and 9.5% to 13% sits in the top ten. This material consisted of peripheral blood, taken 28 days after the second AZD1222 dose. The clonotype originates from an adult who received the AZD1222 COVID-19 vaccine.

The CDR3: CASSLHFQAGAFF. The CDR3, as DNA: TGTGCCAGCAGCCTCCACTTCCAGGCGGGAGCTTTCTTT. The chain uses TRBV7-2 and TRBJ1-1, with D uncertain. The CDR3 totals 13 residues. Per germline, CDR1 SGHTA and CDR2 FQGNSA. The V and J ends lost 5 bases and 10 bases respectively, with 17 bases between them.